The TCR beta chain described here comes from a study of blood T cell repertoires in COVID-19. Unmatched junction bases numbered 5, after V lost 4 bases and J lost 3 bases. CDR3 length equals 15 residues. The germline gives CDR1 KGHDR, CDR2 SFDVKD. To note about this clone: Other DNA sequences of this sample code for an identical CDR3.

Profiled with immunoSEQ multiplex PCR; TCRdb holds only in-frame clones, not every one. This repertoire shows roughly 700,000 clones, 70% to 90% found once; its top ten account for under 0.3%. The chain couples TRBV24-1 to TRBJ2-3; TRBD1 matches 8 bases. The sample comprised peripheral blood. The origin of this receptor is a young woman with acute or convalescent COVID-19. This chain's CDR3 is CATSDPGQGTDTQYF. CDR3 nucleotides: TGTGCCACCAGTGACCCCGGACAGGGAACAGATACGCAGTATTTT.